This section outlines one T cell receptor (beta chain) sequence together with its context. Which antigen it targets is not known. Base qualities are not provided; no much larger clone lies one nucleotide away. For unsorted PBMC libraries, 2 million PBMCs were used after storage in RNAlater at -80 degrees C until RNA extraction. Multiple sclerosis patients were enrolled in a US clinical protocol evaluating disease progression by magnetic resonance imaging. PBMCs were separated from peripheral blood using Ficoll-Hypaque density gradient centrifugation and then cryopreserved in liquid nitrogen. cDNA was synthesized by template-switch 5'RACE using a primer carrying a 10-nucleotide random unique molecular identifier by which each TCR transcript was tagged. Over 180 million TCR-beta sequences, covering 15-18 subjects, were produced in each sequencing run. Total RNA was extracted with the RNeasy kit. The KAPA Real-time Library Amplification kit was used to amplify TCR-beta VDJ regions with primers targeting the TCR constant region and the 5'RACE anchor. Sample indexes and Illumina adaptors were added in a first PCR, and a second PCR then increased library yield. The roughly 650 bp TCR product was size-selected on a 2% E-gel SizeSelection system after Ampure bead purification. Before pooling, library quality was checked on a Bioanalyzer, concentration was measured with Qubit, and libraries were quantified with the Kapa Library Quantification kit. An Illumina HiSeq 2500 was used to sequence the libraries paired-end at 2 x 150 bp. To increase sequence diversity, about 25-31% phiX was spiked into each library pool. For the original study's pipeline: Quality-filtered reads were processed with the UMI-based MiGEC pipeline, which removed over 75% of raw TCR sequences during error correction. IMGT germline references were used for aligning VDJ genes, and each clonotype was defined as a unique CDR3 amino acid sequence together with its V-J genes. VDJtools evaluated clonal expansion, Shannon diversity and CDR3 relatedness (CalcPairwiseDistances, ClusterSamples); CLCbio workbench built phylogenetic trees. Clones with at least 8 unique UMIs were defined as expanded, with this threshold being based on coefficient-of-variation modelling across technical triplicates. Using fastp at Q25 and MiXCR, TCRdb reprocessed the public reads and kept productive beta chains. Identical CDR3 protein sequences are pooled into one entry, listed with their most common genes and DNA. These V and J calls are TCRdb output, not the study's own analysis. Within this sample are about 92,000 distinct CDR3 sequences, with 3% to 4% of them counted one time only. Clones ranked in the top ten supply around 2.7% of the sample.

The sample originates from a study of neurological immune-mediated disorders (dated by TCRdb to the late 2010s). Turning to the overall study: Among the approximately 34 multiple sclerosis patients, relapsing-remitting MS accounted for 31 and secondary progressive MS accounted for 3. The cohort comprised roughly 69 subjects: around 15 HAM/TSP patients, some 34 multiple sclerosis patients and around 20 healthy controls. Alongside PBMC samples, the set of some 97 TCR-beta libraries contained longitudinal samples, technical triplicates, and paired CD4+ and CD8+ T-cell subsets that had been sorted. Peripheral blood TCR-beta repertoires from patients with HTLV-I-associated myelopathy (HAM/TSP), patients with multiple sclerosis, and healthy controls were compared in the study using UMI-based sequencing.

The germline V gene yields SGHRS for CDR1 and YFSETQ for CDR2. At the junction V is shortened by 0 bases and J by 2 bases, with 7 bases in between. Measured from the cysteine to the phenylalanine, the CDR3 is 14 residues long. Only the CDR3 portion is preserved as DNA: 42 bases, with reading frame beginning at the first base. Overall study results and their limits: No identical CDR3 amino acid sequences were shared among expanded clones across subjects, suggesting private TCR-beta repertoires in all groups. TCR clonal expansion was highest in HAM/TSP patients and lowest in MS patients, with MS patients falling below even healthy controls. No association of the MS cluster with clinical or MRI features was observed, and the need for larger cohorts was stated by the authors. In phylogenetic analysis, the repertoires of 18 of 34 MS patients grouped into a cluster of related CDR3 sequences, which suggests a possible signature at the repertoire level.

This TCR derives from a woman in her fifties or sixties with multiple sclerosis. The chain was built from TRBV5-1 and TRBJ2-3; a confident D gene designation cannot be given. What was sequenced was PBMCs. Here the CDR3 is given as CASSLEAATDTQYF. In nucleotide form, the sequence is TGCGCCAGCAGCTTGGAGGCAGCCACAGATACGCAGTATTTT.